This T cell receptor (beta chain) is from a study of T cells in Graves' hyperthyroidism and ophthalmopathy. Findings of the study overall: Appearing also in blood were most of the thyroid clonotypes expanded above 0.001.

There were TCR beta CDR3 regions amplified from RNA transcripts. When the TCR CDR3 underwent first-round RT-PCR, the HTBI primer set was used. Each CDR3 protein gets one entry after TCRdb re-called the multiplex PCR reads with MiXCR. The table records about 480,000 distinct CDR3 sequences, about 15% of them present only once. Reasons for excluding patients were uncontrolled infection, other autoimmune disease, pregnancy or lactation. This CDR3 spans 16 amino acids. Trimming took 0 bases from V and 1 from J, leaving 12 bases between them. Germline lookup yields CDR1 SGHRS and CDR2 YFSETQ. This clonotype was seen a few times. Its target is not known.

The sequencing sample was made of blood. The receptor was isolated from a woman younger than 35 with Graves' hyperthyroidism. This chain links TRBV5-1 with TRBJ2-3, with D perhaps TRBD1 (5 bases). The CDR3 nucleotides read TGCGCCAGCAGCTTGGGAACCAGGGTGGGCACAGATACGCAGTATTTT. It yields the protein CASSLGTRVGTDTQYF.